The present entry profiles one TCR gamma chain with its context. Based on its abundance in the sample, this clone is medium-sized (0.01 to 0.1%). The target of this receptor is not known. The record has no base qualities; no much larger clone is one base away. Both library preparation methods relied on multiplex PCR with primers aimed at conserved V and J regions of the TCR genes. After purification and pooling, the amplicons were sequenced on an Illumina MiSeq platform. Turning to the authors' computational methods: V(D)J alignment, clonotype assembly and translation were done with MiXCR, while functionality assessment and CDR3 repertoire analyses were done with VDJtools. CDR3 was defined per IMGT, and analyses were restricted to productive sequences using functional genes, excluding ORF genes and pseudogenes. A custom Python script was used to look across all patients and controls for identical amino acid CDR3s belonging to major clonotypes, meaning those with a frequency of >=5%. A one-sided non-parametric Wilcoxon test was used to compare clonotype frequencies between patients and controls. The public reads were reprocessed by TCRdb using CATT, and rows of matching DNA were later combined. TCRdb, rather than the study authors, made the V and J calls. Present in this sample are approximately 2,000 gamma-chain clones, more than 7.5% of which were seen just once. The ten largest account for more than 55% of the sample.

These data belong to a study of gamma delta lymphoproliferative disorders and STAT genes (dated 2018 in TCRdb). General notes on the study: Of the 9 Tgammadelta LGLL patients who were sequenced, 5 followed an indolent course, while 4 had symptomatic disease. The LymphoTrack Dx TCRG Assay was used to build gamma-chain libraries from a minimum of 50 ng of genomic DNA. The study profiled TCR gamma and delta CDR3 repertoires by deep sequencing in Tgammadelta lymphoproliferative disease patients and healthy controls, within a larger immunophenotypic and STAT-mutation study. To confirm results, two gamma-chain samples and all delta-chain samples were sequenced twice. The TCR-sequenced pilot group comprised roughly 9 Tgammadelta large granular lymphocyte leukemia patients and a couple of hepatosplenic T-cell lymphoma patients. Because no corresponding Invivoscribe delta assay was available, delta-chain libraries were prepared according to the standard operating procedure of the EuroClonality-NGS working group.

For both patients and controls, peripheral blood mononuclear cells were isolated, and the genomic DNA from these cells was used for TCR sequencing. The sequenced patients had a median age of roughly 60 years and comprised a few males and six or seven females. All patients came from a single hematology unit in Padova, Italy, and their diagnoses were reclassified as T-LGLL or HSTCL using the 2017 WHO criteria. All patient samples were collected while patients were either off therapy or before therapy. Trimming accounts for 0 bases at V and 5 bases at J, while the number of junction bases matched to no gene is 4. The CDR3 numbers 13 residues from cysteine through phenylalanine. CDR3 DNA is the only sequence kept; it has 39 bases, read in frame from the first base. CDR1 and CDR2 are read off the germline V gene as EGSTGY and YDSYTSSV. Beyond this particular receptor, the publication reports: The authors pointed out that NGS specificity may be lower at low frequencies, so whether leukemic clones are public or private needs to be confirmed. Major clones in indolent patients were dominated by Vgamma9-JgammaP and Vdelta2-Ddelta3-Jdelta1 rearrangements, whereas these rearrangements were absent in symptomatic patients, in whom less common gene combinations were used. In whole-repertoire clustering, patient gamma repertoires grouped separately from healthy controls, whereas delta repertoires showed no separation between groups. Almost every major gamma and delta clonotype found in patients was public, meaning shared with at least one healthy donor, with just two gamma clonotypes being private to disease. Leukemic cells were skewed toward terminal effectors, whereas control T cells likely spanned varied maturation stages, a difference potentially limiting comparisons between patients and controls.

The chain joins TRGV4 to TRGJ1 or TRGJ2. No J gene is reported in TCRdb; it was inferred here by comparing the DNA with germline. Sequencing used blood. The clonotype comes from a human donor with gamma-delta T-cell large granular lymphocyte leukemia. The sequenced DNA: TGTGCCACCTGGGATGGGGGGGATTATAAGAAACTCTTT. It encodes CATWDGGDYKKLF.